This TCR beta chain was profiled in a study of blood T cells in healthy people across ages. About the study: The template switching approach captured approximately one barcoded beta molecule for every two T cells.

This clonotype turned up a few times. It was with a sample-barcoded 5' primer and a J-beta primer mix that a second PCR of about 6 to 12 cycles was run. MiXCR, run by TCRdb on the 5' RACE reads, gives a single entry per CDR3 protein. This table holds approximately 800,000 distinct CDR3 sequences, around 25% found once. J gave up 1 base and V 5 bases, and 9 bases lay outside the gene matches. The CDR3 has 16 residues. Germline values: CDR1 SGHTA, CDR2 FQGNSA. In addition, the sample was reused for a study of T cells of mothers and their children.

The sequence was obtained from a boy aged 10-17 years in good health. The chain has TRBV7-2 and TRBJ2-5, with 8 positions matching TRBD1. The sequenced sample was blood. CDR3 residues: CASSTRQGTPQETQYF. For the CDR3, the DNA is TGTGCCAGCAGCACCCGACAGGGGACCCCCCAAGAGACCCAGTACTTC.